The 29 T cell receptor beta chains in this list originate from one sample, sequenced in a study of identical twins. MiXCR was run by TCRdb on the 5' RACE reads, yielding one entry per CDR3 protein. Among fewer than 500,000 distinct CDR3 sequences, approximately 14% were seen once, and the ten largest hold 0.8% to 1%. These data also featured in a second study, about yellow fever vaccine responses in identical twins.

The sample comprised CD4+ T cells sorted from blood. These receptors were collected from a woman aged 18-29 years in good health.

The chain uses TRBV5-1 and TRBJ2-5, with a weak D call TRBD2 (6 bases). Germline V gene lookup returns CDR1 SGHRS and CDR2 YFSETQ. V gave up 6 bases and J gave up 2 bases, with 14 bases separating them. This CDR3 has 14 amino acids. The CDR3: CASNAAGLQETQYF. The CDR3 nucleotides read TGCGCCAGCAATGCGGCGGGGTTACAAGAGACCCAGTACTTC. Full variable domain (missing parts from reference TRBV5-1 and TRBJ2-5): KAGVTQTPRYLIKTRGQQVTLSCSPISGHRSVSWYQQTPGQGLQFLFEYFSETQRNKGNFPGRFSGRQFSNSRSEMNVSTLELGDSALYLCASNAAGLQETQYFGPGTRLLVL.

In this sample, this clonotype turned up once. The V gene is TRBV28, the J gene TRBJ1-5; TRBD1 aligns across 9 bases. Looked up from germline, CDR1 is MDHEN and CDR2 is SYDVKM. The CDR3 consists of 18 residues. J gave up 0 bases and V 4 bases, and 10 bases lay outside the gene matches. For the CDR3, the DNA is TGTGCCAGCAGTTCGACGGGACAGGGATTTGGTAGCAATCAGCCCCAGCATTTT. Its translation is CASSSTGQGFGSNQPQHF.

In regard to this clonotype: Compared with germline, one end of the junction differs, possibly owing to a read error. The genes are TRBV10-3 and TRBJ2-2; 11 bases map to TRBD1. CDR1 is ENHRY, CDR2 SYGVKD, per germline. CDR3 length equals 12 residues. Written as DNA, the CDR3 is TGTGCCATCAGTGATGGGACAGGGGGGCTGTTTTTT. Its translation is CAISDGTGGLFF.

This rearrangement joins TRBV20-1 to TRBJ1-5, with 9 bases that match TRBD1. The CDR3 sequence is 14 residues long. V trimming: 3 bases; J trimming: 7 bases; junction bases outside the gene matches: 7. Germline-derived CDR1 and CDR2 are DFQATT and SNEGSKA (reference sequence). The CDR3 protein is CSARPGTGFQPQHF. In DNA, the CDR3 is TGCAGTGCTAGGCCCGGGACAGGGTTCCAGCCCCAGCATTTT.

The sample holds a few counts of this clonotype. The DNA for the CDR3 is TGTGCCAGCAGCTTAGGCGACGACCCCCGCTTCTACGAGCAGTACTTC. Encoded protein: CASSLGDDPRFYEQYF. The V and J genes are TRBV7-8 and TRBJ2-7; D uncertain. Germline CDR1 SGHVS, CDR2 FQNEAQ. V was trimmed by 1 base and J by 3 bases, leaving 16 bases between them. This CDR3 comprises 16 residues.

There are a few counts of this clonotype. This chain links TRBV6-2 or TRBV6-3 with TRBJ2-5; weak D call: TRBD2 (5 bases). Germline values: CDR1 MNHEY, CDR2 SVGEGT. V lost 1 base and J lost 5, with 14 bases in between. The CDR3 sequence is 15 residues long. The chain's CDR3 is CASSYYSAGRETQYF. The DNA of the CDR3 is TGTGCCAGCAGTTACTATAGCGCGGGCCGTGAGACCCAGTACTTC.

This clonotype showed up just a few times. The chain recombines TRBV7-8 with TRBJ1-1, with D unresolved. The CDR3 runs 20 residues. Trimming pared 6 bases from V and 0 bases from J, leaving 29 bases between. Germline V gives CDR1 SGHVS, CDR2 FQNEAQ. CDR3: CASRPTPFSHTLDLNTEAFF. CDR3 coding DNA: TGTGCCAGCAGGCCAACCCCTTTCTCTCACACCTTGGACCTGAACACTGAAGCTTTCTTT.

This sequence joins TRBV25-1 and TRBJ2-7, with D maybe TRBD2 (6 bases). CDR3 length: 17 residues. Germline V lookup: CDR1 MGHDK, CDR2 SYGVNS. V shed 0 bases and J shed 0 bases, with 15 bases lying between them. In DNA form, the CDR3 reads TGTGCCAGCAGTGAATATATTCCGGGAGTAGACTCCTACGAGCAGTACTTC. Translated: CASSEYIPGVDSYEQYF.

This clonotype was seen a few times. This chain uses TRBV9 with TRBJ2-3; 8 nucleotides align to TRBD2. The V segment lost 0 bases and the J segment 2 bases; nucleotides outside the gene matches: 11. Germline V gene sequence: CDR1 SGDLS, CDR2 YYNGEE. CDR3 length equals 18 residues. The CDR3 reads CASSVAGGGLRSTDTQYF. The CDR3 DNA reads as TGTGCCAGCAGCGTAGCGGGGGGGGGGCTTCGATCCACAGATACGCAGTATTTT.

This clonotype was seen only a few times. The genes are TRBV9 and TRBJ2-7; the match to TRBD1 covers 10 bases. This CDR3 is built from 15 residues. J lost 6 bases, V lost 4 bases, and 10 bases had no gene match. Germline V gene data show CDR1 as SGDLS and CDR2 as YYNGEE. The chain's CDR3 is CASSPLGTGVGEQYF. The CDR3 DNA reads TGTGCCAGCAGCCCGCTGGGGACAGGGGTAGGCGAGCAGTACTTC.

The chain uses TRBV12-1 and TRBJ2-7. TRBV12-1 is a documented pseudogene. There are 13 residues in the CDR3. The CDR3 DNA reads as TGTGCCAGCAGCCGTGGGCTCCCCTACGAGCAGTACTTC. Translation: CASSRGLPYEQYF.

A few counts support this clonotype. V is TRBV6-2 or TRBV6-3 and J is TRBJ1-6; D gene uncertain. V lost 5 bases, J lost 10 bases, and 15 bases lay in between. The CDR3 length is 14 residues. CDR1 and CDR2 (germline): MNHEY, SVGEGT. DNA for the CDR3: TGTGCCAGCAGTCCCGACGGTCGCCGATCACCCCTCCACTTT. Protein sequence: CASSPDGRRSPLHF.

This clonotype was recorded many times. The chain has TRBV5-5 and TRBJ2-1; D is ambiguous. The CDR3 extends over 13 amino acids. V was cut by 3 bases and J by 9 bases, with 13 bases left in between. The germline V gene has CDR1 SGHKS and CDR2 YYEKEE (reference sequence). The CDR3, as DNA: TGTGCCAGCAGCTGGGCAATAGTGACTGAGCAGTTCTTC. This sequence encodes CASSWAIVTEQFF.

The CDR3 reads CASTGTEGDANTIYF. The CDR3, as DNA: TGTGCCAGTACCGGGACAGAAGGAGACGCGAACACCATATATTTT. This chain uses TRBV2 with TRBJ1-3; 7 bases are shared with TRBD1. Germline V gives CDR1 SNHLY, CDR2 FYNNEI. With V trimmed by 9 bases and J by 7 bases, 15 bases remained unmatched. The CDR3 length is 15 residues.

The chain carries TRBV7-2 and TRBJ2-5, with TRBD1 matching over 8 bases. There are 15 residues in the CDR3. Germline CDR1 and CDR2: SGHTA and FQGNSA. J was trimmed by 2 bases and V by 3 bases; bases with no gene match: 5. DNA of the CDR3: TGTGCCAGCAGCTTTGACAGGGGCAAACAAGAGACCCAGTACTTC. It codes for CASSFDRGKQETQYF.

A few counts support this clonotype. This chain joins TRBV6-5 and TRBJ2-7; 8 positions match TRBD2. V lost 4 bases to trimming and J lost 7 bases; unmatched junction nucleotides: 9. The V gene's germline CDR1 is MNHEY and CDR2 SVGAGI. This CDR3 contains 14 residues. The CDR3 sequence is CASSWTGGPGEQYF. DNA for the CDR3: TGTGCCAGCAGTTGGACGGGGGGGCCAGGTGAGCAGTACTTC.

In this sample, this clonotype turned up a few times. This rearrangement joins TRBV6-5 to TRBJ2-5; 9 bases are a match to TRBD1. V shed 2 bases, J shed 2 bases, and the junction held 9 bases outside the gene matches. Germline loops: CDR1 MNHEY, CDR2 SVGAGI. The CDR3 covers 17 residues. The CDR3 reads CASSYGTGHTSQETQYF. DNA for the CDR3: TGTGCCAGCAGTTACGGGACAGGGCATACTTCGCAAGAGACCCAGTACTTC.

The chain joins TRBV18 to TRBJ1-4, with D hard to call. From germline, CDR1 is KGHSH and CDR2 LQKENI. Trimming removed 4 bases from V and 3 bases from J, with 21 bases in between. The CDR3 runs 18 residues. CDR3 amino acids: CASSRAGIGISANEKLFF. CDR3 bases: TGTGCCAGCTCACGGGCGGGGATTGGAATATCGGCTAATGAAAAACTGTTTTTT.

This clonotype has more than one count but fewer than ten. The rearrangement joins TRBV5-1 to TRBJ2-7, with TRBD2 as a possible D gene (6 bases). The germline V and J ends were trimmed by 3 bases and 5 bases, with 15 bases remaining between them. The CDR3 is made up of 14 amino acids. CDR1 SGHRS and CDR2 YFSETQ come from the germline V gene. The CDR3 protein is CASSSQGGAHEQYF. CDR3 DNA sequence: TGCGCCAGCAGCTCCCAGGGCGGGGCCCACGAGCAGTACTTC.

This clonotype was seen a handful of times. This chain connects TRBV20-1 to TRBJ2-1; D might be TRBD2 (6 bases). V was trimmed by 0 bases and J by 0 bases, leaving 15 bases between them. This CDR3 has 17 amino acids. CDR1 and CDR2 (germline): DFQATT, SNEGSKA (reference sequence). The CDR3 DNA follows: TGCAGTGCTAGAGATGTACGGGGTAGCGGCTCCTACAATGAGCAGTTCTTC. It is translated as CSARDVRGSGSYNEQFF.

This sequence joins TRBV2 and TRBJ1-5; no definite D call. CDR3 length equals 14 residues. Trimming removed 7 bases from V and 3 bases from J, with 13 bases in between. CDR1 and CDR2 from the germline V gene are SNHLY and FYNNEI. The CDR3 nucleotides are TGTGCCAGCACTAGCACCCGAGACAATCAGCCCCAGCATTTT. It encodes CASTSTRDNQPQHF. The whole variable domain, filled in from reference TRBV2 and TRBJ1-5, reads EPEVTQTPSHQVTQMGQEVILRCVPISNHLYFYWYRQILGQKVEFLVSFYNNEISEKSEIFDDQFSVERPDGSNFTLKIRSTKLEDSAMYFCASTSTRDNQPQHFGDGTRLSIL.

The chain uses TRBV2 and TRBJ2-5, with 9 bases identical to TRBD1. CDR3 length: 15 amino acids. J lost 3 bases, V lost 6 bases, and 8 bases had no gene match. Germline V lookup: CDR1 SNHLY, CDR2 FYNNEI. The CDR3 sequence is CASRIPGQGKETQYF. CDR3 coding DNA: TGTGCCAGCAGAATACCGGGACAGGGAAAAGAGACCCAGTACTTC.

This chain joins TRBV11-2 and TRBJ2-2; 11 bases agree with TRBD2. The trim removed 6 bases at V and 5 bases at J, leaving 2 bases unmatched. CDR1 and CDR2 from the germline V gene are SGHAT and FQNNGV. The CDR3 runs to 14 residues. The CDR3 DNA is TGTGCCAGCAGGGTAGCGGGAGGGACCGGGGAGCTGTTTTTT. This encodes CASRVAGGTGELFF.

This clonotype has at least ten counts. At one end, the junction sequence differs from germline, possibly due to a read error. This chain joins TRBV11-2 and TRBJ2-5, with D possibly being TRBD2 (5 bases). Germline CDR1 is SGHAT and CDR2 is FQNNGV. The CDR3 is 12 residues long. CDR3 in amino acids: CASSLAGKAADF. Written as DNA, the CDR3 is TGTGCCAGCAGCTTAGCCGGCAAGGCAGCGGACTTC.

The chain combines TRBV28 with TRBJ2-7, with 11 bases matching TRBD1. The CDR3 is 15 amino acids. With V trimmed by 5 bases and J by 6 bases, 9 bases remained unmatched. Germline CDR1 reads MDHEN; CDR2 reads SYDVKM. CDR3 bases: TGTGCCAGCAGTCCTCCCGGACAGGGGGCTGGCGAGCAGTACTTC. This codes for CASSPPGQGAGEQYF.

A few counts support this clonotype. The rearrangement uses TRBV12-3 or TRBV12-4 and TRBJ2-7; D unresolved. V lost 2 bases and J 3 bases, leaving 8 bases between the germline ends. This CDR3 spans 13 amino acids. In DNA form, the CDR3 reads TGTGCCAGCAGTTTACTTCTGGGCTACGAGCAGTACTTC. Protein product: CASSLLLGYEQYF.

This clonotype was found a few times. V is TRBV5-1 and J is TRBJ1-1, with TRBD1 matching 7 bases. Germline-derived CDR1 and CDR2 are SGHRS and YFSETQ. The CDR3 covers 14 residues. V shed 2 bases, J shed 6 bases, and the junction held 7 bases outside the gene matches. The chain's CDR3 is CASSLLQGSAEAFF. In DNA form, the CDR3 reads TGCGCCAGCAGCTTATTACAGGGGTCGGCTGAAGCTTTCTTT.

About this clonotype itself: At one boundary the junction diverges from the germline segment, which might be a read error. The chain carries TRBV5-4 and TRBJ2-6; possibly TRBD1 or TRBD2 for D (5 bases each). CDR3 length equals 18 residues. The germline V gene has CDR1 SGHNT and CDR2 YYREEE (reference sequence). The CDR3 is CASSLEFSGATGANVLTF. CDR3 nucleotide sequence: TGTGCCAGCAGTTTGGAGTTTTCCGGGGCGACTGGGGCCAACGTCCTGACTTTC.

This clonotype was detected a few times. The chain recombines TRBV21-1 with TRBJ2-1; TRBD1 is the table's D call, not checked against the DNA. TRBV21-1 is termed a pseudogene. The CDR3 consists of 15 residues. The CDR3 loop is CASSIRDSQRGEQFF. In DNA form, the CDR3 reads TGTGCCAGCAGCATCCGGGACAGTCAAAGGGGTGAGCAGTTCTTC.